Reported below is one T cell receptor beta chain. The antigen is unknown. Measured with immunoSEQ multiplex PCR; TCRdb has only the in-frame clones, and not every one. Here the sample spans 200,000 to 250,000 clones, 90% to 95% being singletons. V was clipped by 4 bases and J by 6 bases; unmatched bases: 6. Per germline, CDR1 SNHLY and CDR2 FYNNEI. CDR3 length equals 14 residues. The data belong to a study of T cell responses to AZD1222 COVID-19 vaccine. The study, taken as a whole, reports: Just 5 or 6 AZD1222 recipients tested seropositive at baseline. The study found vaccine-associated CD4 TCRs spanning spike, dominant at 160-218 and 743-854. The donors showed a predominance of white British ancestry and of females, with possible underestimation of clonal diversity.

This receptor was taken from an adult who received the MenACWY meningococcal vaccine as a control. The sequences come from peripheral blood, collected 28 days after the second dose of the MenACWY control vaccine. The J gene is TRBJ2-7, the V gene TRBV2; TRBD2 agrees at 10 bases. The CDR3 DNA follows: TGTGCCAGCAGTGTGCTAGCGGGAGTTGGCGAGCAGTACTTC. It encodes CASSVLAGVGEQYF. The full variable domain, with the rest looked up from reference TRBV2 and TRBJ2-7, is EPEVTQTPSHQVTQMGQEVILRCVPISNHLYFYWYRQILGQKVEFLVSFYNNEISEKSEIFDDQFSVERPDGSNFTLKIRSTKLEDSAMYFCASSVLAGVGEQYFGPGTRLTVT.